These T cell receptor beta chains were read from a single sample in a study of shared clonotypes between healthy human individuals. TCRdb's table, derived via immunoSEQ multiplex PCR, lists solely in-frame clones and lacks some. Among about 2.4 million clones, more than 85% were seen once, and the ten largest hold approximately 0.37%. Sequencing was carried out using naive CD4+ T cells from PBMCs. These receptors were collected from a man younger than 35 in good health. Some clones in this sample may be carry-over from other donors' samples. CDR3s include the opening cysteine and the closing phenylalanine or tryptophan. D genes are given only for firm matches. Part of the rows lack a size; the others show once, few, many or a class for expanded clones.

CDR3aa | CDR3nt | abundance | j_gene | d_gene | v_gene
CASSPGPPEQFF | TGTGCCAGCAGCCCAGGCCCTCCTGAGCAGTTCTTC | - | TRBJ2-1 | - | TRBV13
CASSSTGWETQYF | TGCGCCAGCAGCTCGACAGGGTGGGAGACCCAGTACTTC | once | TRBJ2-5 | TRBD1 | TRBV5-1
CASSTGGYADTQYF | TGCGCCAGCTCGACAGGGGGTTATGCAGATACGCAGTATTTT | - | TRBJ2-3 | TRBD1 | TRBV5-1
CASSRPGTGEGYTF | TGTGCCAGCAGCCGACCCGGGACAGGGGAGGGCTACACCTTC | - | TRBJ1-2 | TRBD1 | TRBV5-4
CASRDGSSTGELFF | TGTGCCAGCAGAGACGGGAGCTCTACCGGGGAGCTGTTTTTT | - | TRBJ2-2 | - | TRBV6-5
CASRTPRDTTYGYTF | TGTGCCAGCCGGACCCCCCGGGACACCACCTATGGCTACACCTTC | - | TRBJ1-2 | - | TRBV27
CASRNMVQTEAFF | TGTGCCAGCAGAAACATGGTGCAGACTGAAGCTTTCTTT | - | TRBJ1-1 | - | TRBV2
CASSLGSKETQYF | TGTGCCAGCAGCCTGGGGAGCAAAGAGACCCAGTACTTC | - | TRBJ2-5 | - | TRBV11-2
CASRPKFRDSKNTGELFF | TGTGCCAGCAGGCCCAAATTCCGGGACTCCAAGAACACCGGGGAGCTGTTTTTT | - | TRBJ2-2 | - | TRBV7-9
CASTPQGVTEAFF | TGTGCCAGCACCCCGCAGGGCGTCACTGAAGCTTTCTTT | - | TRBJ1-1 | - | TRBV2
CSVEGTSGRAADTQYF | TGCAGCGTTGAAGGGACTAGCGGGAGGGCCGCAGATACGCAGTATTTT | - | TRBJ2-3 | TRBD2 | TRBV29-1
CASSPGLAGGPLDEQFF | TGTGCCAGCAGCCCGGGACTAGCGGGAGGGCCGTTGGATGAGCAGTTCTTC | - | TRBJ2-1 | TRBD2 | TRBV11-3
CASSEIRATDTQYF | TGTGCCAGCAGTGAGATCCGGGCCACAGATACGCAGTATTTT | - | TRBJ2-3 | - | TRBV2
CASSYSGGLGIYEQYF | TGTGCCAGCAGCTACTCAGGCGGACTAGGGATCTACGAGCAGTACTTC | - | TRBJ2-7 | TRBD2 | TRBV6-5
CASSQPGSGSSDEQFF | TGTGCCAGCAGCCAGCCAGGGAGCGGGAGTTCCGATGAGCAGTTCTTC | - | TRBJ2-1 | TRBD2 | TRBV7-2
CASSSPAGPYNEQFF | TGTGCCAGCAGCTCTCCAGCGGGGCCCTACAATGAGCAGTTCTTC | - | TRBJ2-1 | TRBD2 | TRBV7-3
CASNPILGGEQYF | TGTGCCAGTAACCCAATTCTAGGCGGTGAGCAGTACTTC | - | TRBJ2-7 | - | TRBV19
CASSAILGADTEAFF | TGCGCCAGCAGTGCAATATTGGGGGCGGACACTGAAGCTTTCTTT | - | TRBJ1-1 | - | TRBV10-1
CASSLDPGQGNGYTF | TGTGCCAGCAGCTTAGATCCCGGACAGGGGAATGGCTACACCTTC | - | TRBJ1-2 | TRBD1 | TRBV11-2
CASSLGSLSSYNEQFF | TGTGCCAGCAGCTTGGGTTCTCTGAGCTCCTACAATGAGCAGTTCTTC | - | TRBJ2-1 | - | TRBV5-5
CASSLHTGVGEKLFF | TGCGCCAGCAGCCTACATACAGGGGTGGGGGAAAAACTGTTTTTT | - | TRBJ1-4 | TRBD1 | TRBV5-1
CASSLDRMNTEAFF | TGTGCCAGCAGCTTAGACAGGATGAACACTGAAGCTTTCTTT | - | TRBJ1-1 | - | TRBV7-2
CAISEFVLGANVLTF | TGTGCCATCAGTGAGTTTGTCCTAGGGGCCAACGTCCTGACTTTC | - | TRBJ2-6 | - | TRBV10-3
CASSFDPVLLGYEQYF | TGTGCCAGCAGCTTTGACCCCGTTCTCCTAGGCTACGAGCAGTACTTC | - | TRBJ2-7 | - | TRBV7-2
CASRKGFQETQYF | TGTGCCAGCAGGAAGGGATTTCAAGAGACCCAGTACTTC | - | TRBJ2-5 | - | TRBV5-6
CASRTGTSGRNEQFF | TGTGCCAGTAGGACCGGGACTAGCGGGAGGAATGAGCAGTTCTTC | - | TRBJ2-1 | TRBD2 | TRBV19
CASSPDSGTGIYEQYF | TGCGCCAGCAGCCCTGACTCCGGGACAGGGATCTACGAGCAGTACTTC | - | TRBJ2-7 | TRBD1 | TRBV5-1
CASSSYWDRVSSYEQYF | TGTGCCAGCAGCTCGTATTGGGACAGGGTTAGCTCCTACGAGCAGTACTTC | - | TRBJ2-7 | TRBD1 | TRBV5-5
CASSPNRETLHF | TGTGCCAGCAGCCCAAACAGAGAAACCCTCCACTTT | - | TRBJ1-6 | - | TRBV6-5
CASSAPGASTDTQYF | TGTGCCAGCAGCGCACCAGGGGCCAGCACAGATACGCAGTATTTT | - | TRBJ2-3 | - | TRBV9
CASSLAGDMNTEAFF | TGCGCCAGCAGCTTAGCAGGGGACATGAACACTGAAGCTTTCTTT | - | TRBJ1-1 | - | TRBV5-1
CAIRGGGGEGPQHF | TGTGCCATCAGGGGGGGAGGCGGAGAGGGGCCCCAGCATTTT | - | TRBJ1-5 | - | TRBV10-3
CAHKNQGAGEQFF | TGTGCCCATAAAAACCAGGGGGCGGGTGAGCAGTTCTTC | - | TRBJ2-1 | TRBD1 | TRBV30
CASSNGTSLLKQFF | TGTGCCAGCAGCAATGGGACTAGCCTATTGAAACAGTTCTTC | - | TRBJ2-1 | TRBD2 | TRBV7-3
CASSLGRPNEQFF | TGTGCCAGCAGCTTAGGACGCCCGAATGAGCAGTTCTTC | - | TRBJ2-1 | - | TRBV7-3
CASSRSSTYNEQFF | TGCGCCAGCAGCCGGAGCTCAACCTACAATGAGCAGTTCTTC | - | TRBJ2-1 | - | TRBV5-1
CASSSGVTDTEAFF | TGTGCCAGCAGTTCAGGGGTTACGGACACTGAAGCTTTCTTT | - | TRBJ1-1 | - | TRBV28
CASSPDGGGPAIEQFF | TGTGCCAGCAGCCCGGATGGGGGAGGGCCTGCGATTGAGCAGTTCTTC | - | TRBJ2-1 | TRBD2 | TRBV7-9
CASSLQGYYNEQFF | TGTGCCAGCAGCTTACAGGGTTACTACAATGAGCAGTTCTTC | - | TRBJ2-1 | - | TRBV7-2
CASSIGGRLQPQHF | TGTGCCAGTAGTATAGGGGGGAGGTTGCAGCCCCAGCATTTT | - | TRBJ1-5 | - | TRBV19
CASSARSEGAGELFF | TGTGCCAGCAGCGCCCGAAGTGAGGGGGCTGGGGAGCTGTTTTTT | - | TRBJ2-2 | TRBD1 | TRBV9
CASSLAEETQYF | TGTGCCAGCAGCTTAGCGGAAGAGACCCAGTACTTC | - | TRBJ2-5 | - | TRBV11-2
CASSPGRGLPDTQYF | TGTGCCAGCAGCCCCGGCAGGGGGCTGCCAGATACGCAGTATTTT | - | TRBJ2-3 | TRBD1 | TRBV7-3
CASSYSKLGGGAQFF | TGTGCCAGCAGTTACTCGAAGTTGGGCGGTGGGGCGCAGTTCTTC | - | TRBJ2-1 | - | TRBV6-5
CASSLRGTVNWELFF | TGTGCCAGCAGTTTGCGGGGTACAGTAAACTGGGAGCTGTTTTTT | - | TRBJ2-2 | - | TRBV28
CASSGRDRGSLKLFF | TGTGCCAGCAGTGGCCGGGACAGGGGGTCATTAAAACTGTTTTTT | - | TRBJ1-4 | TRBD1 | TRBV6-6